This T cell receptor beta chain originates from a study of T cells expressing NK-cell markers. Study at large: Sorted CD3+CD56-NKG2C+, CD3+CD56+NKG2C+ and CD3+CD56+NKG2C- T cells supplied the TCR beta repertoires. The study sequenced eight donors, seven HCMV-seropositive and one seronegative. Findings of the study overall: The study found dominant NKG2C+ clonotypes at roughly 1.0-7.0% of CD8+ T cells in about six donors.

Production of TCR beta cDNA relied on 5'RACE template switching with UMIs. One entry per CDR3 protein, without DNA, is what TCRdb gives after re-calling the 5' RACE reads. The sample data list 550,000 or so distinct CDR3 sequences. In regard to this clonotype: Its specificity is unknown.

CDR3 length: 22 amino acids. Germline lookup yields CDR1 MGHRA and CDR2 YSYEKL. The sequenced material came from blood T cells: a sorted CD56 or NKG2C T cell subset, CD4+ or CD8+ T cells, or bulk PBMC T cells (not recorded which). The TCR originated in a man aged 18 to 30 in good health. The chain uses TRBV4-1 and TRBJ2-1; the TCRdb call, TRBD2, lacks DNA for checking. CDR3: CASSQEGLTAVGTSGSLREQFF.